Many counts were recorded for the clone carrying this T cell receptor beta chain. Antigen: not known. Germline values: CDR1 DFQATT, CDR2 SNEGSKA (reference sequence). Trimming removed 8 bases from V and 8 bases from J; junction bases left unmatched: 12. The CDR3 length is 13 residues. This specimen comes from a study of CD8 T cells in ankylosing spondylitis. Findings and caveats of the study: The clones that were linked to disease were reported to be significantly enriched in matched synovial fluid samples from ankylosing spondylitis patients. In peripheral blood, disease-linked CD8+ clones occurred at relatively low frequencies. In ankylosing spondylitis blood, a motif of several highly homologous TCR beta variants appeared characteristic.

Preparation of TCR beta libraries was done by quantitative 5'-RACE with molecular barcodes. TCRdb analysed the 5' RACE reads with MiXCR anew, one entry per CDR3 protein. The top ten hold less than 35% of the sample, which has a few hundred thousand distinct CDR3 sequences, about 20% seen once. V gene TRBV20-1 combines with J gene TRBJ2-1; TRBD2 matches at 7 bases. The sequencing sample was made of blood, either unsorted or a sorted T cell fraction (not recorded which). This clonotype originated in a male donor with ankylosing spondylitis or in good health (not recorded which). CDR3 in DNA: TGCAGTAACCGACCGAGTGCGGGGGATGAGCAGTTCTTC. Protein product: CSNRPSAGDEQFF.